This T cell receptor beta chain stems from a study of OX40 agonist ivuxolimab in advanced cancers. Study-wide context: Ivuxolimab was a fully human IgG2 agonistic monoclonal antibody targeting the costimulatory receptor OX40 (CD134). Of the 50 to 55 dose-escalation patients, hepatocellular carcinoma was present in around 20, melanoma in approximately 15, renal cell carcinoma in 9 and head and neck cancer in 9. The purpose of peripheral TCRbeta sequencing was to test whether ivuxolimab changed TCR sequence diversity and led to clonal T-cell expansion. Patients were allowed to have had prior anti-PD-1, anti-PD-L1 or anti-CTLA-4 therapy, and around 37% of the dose-escalation patients had previously received checkpoint inhibitors. The paper reports the monotherapy dose-escalation portion (N of about 51 patients) of the phase I ivuxolimab trial. Intravenous ivuxolimab was administered to patients every 2 weeks at six dose levels: 0.01, 0.1, 0.3, 1.5, 3 and 10 mg/kg. Partial responses occurred in three dose-escalation patients: two with cutaneous melanoma and one with hepatocellular carcinoma. A male proportion of approximately 83% and a mean age of roughly 58 years, ranging from about 20 to 79, were recorded for the dose-escalation cohort.

Patients with a history of autoimmune disease or receiving systemic immunosuppression were excluded from the trial. Peripheral blood for TCR sequencing was collected from all dose cohorts at baseline, on cycle 4 day 1, and on cycle 7 day 1. The samples were drawn from a first-in-human, open-label, multicenter phase I dose-escalation trial of ivuxolimab. Adults with locally advanced or metastatic melanoma, renal cell carcinoma, hepatocellular carcinoma or head and neck squamous cell carcinoma were enrolled in the trial. Before TCR sequencing, CD4+ T cells and CD8+ T cells were sorted from peripheral blood as separate populations. This clone was detected only once. It lacks a known antigen. The sample holds no much larger clone one base away, and base qualities are not on file. Study-level results and caveats: After ivuxolimab, CD8+ T cells had more expanded clones than CD4+ T cells on average. Clonal expansion of both CD4+ and CD8+ blood T cells was observed from baseline to week 6 at doses 0.1 to 3.0 mg/kg. In partial responders in the 0.1-3.0 mg/kg groups, normalized peripheral clonal expansion was found to be among the lowest, especially among CD8+ T cells. The antigen specificity of the peripheral T cells that underwent clonal expansion was not determined. Low levels of normalized T-cell clonal expansion were also seen in some patients who did not respond.

The CDR3, cysteine through phenylalanine, is 12 amino acids long. Only the CDR3 part of the read is kept: 36 bases, read in frame from the first base. The CDR1 and CDR2 encoded by the germline V gene are SQVTM and ANQGSEA. Between the V and J ends, shortened by 7 bases and 1 base respectively, the junction contains 10 bases. Genomic DNA was extracted from sorted cells for sequencing of the TCRbeta CDR3 region. TCRbeta CDR3 regions were sequenced using the immunoSEQ Assay. What TCRdb holds here is the immuneACCESS table cut down to in-frame rearrangements. Part of the clones is not present; checked against another copy, under half of the missing clones reflect an unresolved V gene, and the others are unexplained. This sample holds fewer than 85,000 clones; approximately 82% were observed only once. Clones ranked in the top ten supply approximately 6.8% of the sample.

This specimen consisted of CD4+ or CD8+ T cells sorted from blood, obtained in a trial of the OX40 agonist ivuxolimab. This TCR derives from an adult with an advanced solid tumor such as melanoma, head and neck, liver or kidney cancer. This chain joins TRBV29-1 to TRBJ1-1; too little of a D gene remains to name it. In nucleotides, the sequence is TGCAGCGCCGCTGTGCCGAACACTGAAGCTTTCTTT. Its protein product is CSAAVPNTEAFF. Outside the CDR3, residues come from the reference TRBV29-1 and TRBJ1-1 proteins, so the full variable domain is: SAVISQKPSRDICQRGTSLTIQCQVDSQVTMMFWYRQQPGQSLTLIATANQGSEATYESGFVIDKFPISRPNLTFSTLTVSNMSPEDSSIYLCSAAVPNTEAFFGQGTRLTVV.